This T cell receptor beta chain was found in a study of T cells in Graves' hyperthyroidism and ophthalmopathy. Trimming took off 8 bases at V and 1 base at J, with 11 bases between the two ends. In germline, CDR1 is SNHLY, CDR2 FYNNEI. This CDR3 is 14 amino acids long. The diagnoses drew upon clinical symptoms, serum thyroxine and TRAb, thyroid ultrasound and orbital computed tomography. The source material, RNA transcripts, was used to amplify TCR beta CDR3 regions. Carried out on the TCR CDR3, a first-round RT-PCR used the HTBI primer set. MiXCR was run by TCRdb on the multiplex PCR reads, yielding one entry per CDR3 protein. The sample carries about 270,000 distinct CDR3 sequences, about 20% recorded once.

Sequencing was done on a sample of blood. The TCR comes from a man under 40 with Graves' ophthalmopathy. The gene calls are TRBV2 and TRBJ2-2, with a weak D call TRBD1 (5 bases). The CDR3 sequence: CASGQGGNTGELFF. The CDR3 DNA sequence: TGTGCCAGCGGGCAGGGCGGGAACACCGGGGAGCTGTTTTTT.